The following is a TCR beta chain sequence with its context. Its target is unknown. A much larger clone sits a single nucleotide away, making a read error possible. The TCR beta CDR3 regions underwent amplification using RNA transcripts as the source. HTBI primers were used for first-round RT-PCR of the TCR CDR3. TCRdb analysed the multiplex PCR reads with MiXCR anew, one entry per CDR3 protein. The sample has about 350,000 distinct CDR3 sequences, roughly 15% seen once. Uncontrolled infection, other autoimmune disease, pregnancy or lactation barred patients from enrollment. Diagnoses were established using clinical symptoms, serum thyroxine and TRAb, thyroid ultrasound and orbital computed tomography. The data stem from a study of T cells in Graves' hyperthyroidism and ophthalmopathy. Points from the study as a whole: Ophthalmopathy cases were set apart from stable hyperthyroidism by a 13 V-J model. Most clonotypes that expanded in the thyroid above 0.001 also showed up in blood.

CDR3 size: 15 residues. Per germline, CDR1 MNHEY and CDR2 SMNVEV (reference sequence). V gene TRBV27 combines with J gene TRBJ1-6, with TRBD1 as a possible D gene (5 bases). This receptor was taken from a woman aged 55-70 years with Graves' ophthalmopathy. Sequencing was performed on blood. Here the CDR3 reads CASSFREGYNLPLHF. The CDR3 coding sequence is TGTGCCAGCAGCTTCAGGGAGGGCTATAATTTACCCCTCCACTTT.